These 23 T cell receptor beta chains were sequenced from one sample in a study of T cell responses to AZD1222 COVID-19 vaccine. Produced via immunoSEQ multiplex PCR; TCRdb's table is partial and in-frame only. The data hold roughly 77,000 clones, with about 90% observed a single time. The source was peripheral blood, collected on day 0 of MenACWY control vaccination. All receptors derive from an adult in good health.

This sequence joins TRBV2 and TRBJ1-1, with D unresolved. V lost 4 bases and J 1 base, leaving 10 bases between the germline ends. The CDR3 extends over 14 amino acids. The V gene's germline CDR1 is SNHLY and CDR2 FYNNEI. This CDR3 is CASSGRSGNTEAFF. The CDR3 DNA reads TGTGCCAGCAGTGGTCGTTCAGGGAACACTGAAGCTTTCTTT.

The gene calls are TRBV6-5 and TRBJ2-1; D is uncertain. The CDR3 loop spans 15 amino acids. The germline gives CDR1 MNHEY, CDR2 SVGAGI. V lost 2 bases, J lost 3 bases, and 11 bases lay in between. CDR3 nucleotides: TGTGCCAGCAGTTACCTAGGGTCCTTCTACAATGAGCAGTTCTTC. Encoded protein: CASSYLGSFYNEQFF.

This clone appeared a single time. The chain has TRBV5-5 and TRBJ1-6; D gene unclear. Trimming removed 4 bases at V and 9 bases at J, with 8 bases between. The CDR3 totals 12 residues. Germline V gene sequence: CDR1 SGHKS, CDR2 YYEKEE (reference sequence). The CDR3 loop is CASSTISSPLHF. The CDR3 coding sequence is TGTGCCAGCAGCACGATCTCTTCACCCCTCCACTTT.

Written as DNA, the CDR3 is TGTGCCACCAGCAGAGAATTGAGTCAGCCCCAGCATTTT. Protein sequence: CATSRELSQPQHF. The chain joins TRBV15 to TRBJ1-5, with D unresolved. This CDR3 spans 13 amino acids. The germline gives CDR1 LNHNV, CDR2 YYDKDF (reference sequence). Trimming removed 0 bases at V and 6 bases at J, with 6 bases between.

The chain recombines TRBV24-1 with TRBJ2-1; TRBD2 is a possible D gene (7 bases). V dropped 5 bases and J dropped 3 bases, with 19 bases sitting between them. This CDR3 is 17 amino acids long. Germline loops: CDR1 KGHDR, CDR2 SFDVKD. CDR3 sequence (DNA): TGTGCCACCAGTGGGGACACTCGACGGACTAGCTACAATGAGCAGTTCTTC. Its translation is CATSGDTRRTSYNEQFF.

Here the CDR3 reads CASSLGGARNQETQYF. CDR3 nucleotide sequence: TGTGCCAGCAGTTTAGGGGGGGCACGAAACCAAGAGACCCAGTACTTC. The chain joins TRBV28 to TRBJ2-5; D is perhaps TRBD2 (7 bases). The CDR3 contains 16 residues. From germline, CDR1 is MDHEN and CDR2 SYDVKM. Trimming stripped 2 bases from V and 0 bases from J, with 13 bases between.

A remark on this clone: The junction differs from germline at one of its ends, possibly a read error. The genes are TRBV7-7 and TRBJ2-2; TRBD2 matches 9 bases. The CDR3 is made up of 18 amino acids. The germline V gene encodes CDR1 SSHAT and CDR2 FNYEAQ (reference sequence). The CDR3 bases are TGTGCTAGCAGCTCTGGAAAAGCGGGAGGCTCGAACACCGGGGAGCTGTTTTTT. As protein: CASSSGKAGGSNTGELFF.

The V gene is TRBV20-1, the J gene TRBJ1-1, with TRBD1 matching over 9 bases. Germline CDR1 reads DFQATT; CDR2 reads SNEGSKA (reference sequence). The CDR3 is 10 residues long. The CDR3 sequence is CSANRGQAFF. As DNA, the CDR3 is TGCAGCGCAAACAGGGGGCAAGCTTTCTTT.

This clone has a single count. V usage is TRBV6-6 and J usage is TRBJ1-5, with 10 bases that match TRBD1. CDR1 and CDR2 from the germline V gene are MNHNY and SVGAGI (reference sequence). V was clipped by 7 bases and J by 6 bases; unmatched bases: 9. The CDR3 runs to 15 residues. The CDR3 DNA is TGTGCCAGCACCCTATCCGGGACAGGGGTTCAGCCCCAGCATTTT. Translation: CASTLSGTGVQPQHF.

The J gene is TRBJ1-2, the V gene TRBV6-5, with TRBD1 as a possible D gene (6 bases). Germline CDR1 and CDR2: MNHEY and SVGAGI. CDR3 length: 14 amino acids. Trimming shortened V by 0 bases and J by 4 bases, and 9 bases separated the two germline ends. The CDR3 DNA sequence: TGTGCCAGCAGTTACTCGAGGGGGGCCTATGGCTACACCTTC. Translation gives CASSYSRGAYGYTF.

A note on this clone: A junction boundary mismatches the germline segment, possibly from a read error. The chain couples TRBV19 to TRBJ1-5, with a possible D match to TRBD1 (6 bases). The CDR3 has 16 amino acids. CDR1 and CDR2 from the germline V gene are LNHDA and SQIVND (reference sequence). Here the CDR3 reads CASKSGHEGVNQSQHF. For the CDR3, the DNA is TGTGCCAGTAAGTCCGGCCATGAGGGGGTAAATCAGTCCCAGCATTTT.

This clone was detected only once. The CDR3 loop reads CASRKALIPTDTQYF. CDR3 DNA: TGTGCCAGCCGGAAAGCGCTAATTCCCACAGATACGCAGTATTTT. The chain couples TRBV6-5 to TRBJ2-3, with unresolved D. The CDR3 spans 15 residues. V was pared by 8 bases and J by 2 bases, with 17 bases between. Germline-derived CDR1 and CDR2 are MNHEY and SVGAGI.

The genes are TRBV27 and TRBJ2-1; D possibly corresponds to TRBD2 (5 bases). This CDR3 has 12 residues. The germline V gene encodes CDR1 MNHEY and CDR2 SMNVEV (reference sequence). Trimming took off 4 bases at V and 9 bases at J, with 10 bases between the two ends. The CDR3 nucleotides are TGTGCCAGCAGTTCCACTAGGGTTGAGCAGTTCTTC. It is translated as CASSSTRVEQFF.

The chain carries TRBV6-1 and TRBJ1-5; the match to TRBD1 covers 9 bases. The CDR3 consists of 14 residues. Germline V CDR1 and CDR2: MNHNS, SASEGT. V shed 6 bases, J shed 4 bases, and the junction held 4 bases outside the gene matches. DNA of the CDR3: TGTGCCAGCAGCAAACAGGGGGCGAATCAGCCCCAGCATTTT. This codes for CASSKQGANQPQHF.

The rearrangement uses TRBV7-3 and TRBJ2-3, with D hard to call. Germline V gene lookup returns CDR1 SGHTA and CDR2 FQGTGA. Deletions cut 1 base from V and 2 bases from J, with 10 bases between. This CDR3 is built from 15 residues. For the CDR3, the DNA is TGTGCCAGCAGCTTAAACCCTTTGAACACAGATACGCAGTATTTT. Translated: CASSLNPLNTDTQYF.

The rearrangement links TRBV5-1 to TRBJ2-7, with TRBD2 as a possible D gene (5 bases). The ends were cut back, 4 bases at V and 5 bases at J, with 16 bases in the middle. Germline V gives CDR1 SGHRS, CDR2 YFSETQ. This CDR3 contains 14 residues. This chain's CDR3 is CASSAGGRRDEQYF. The CDR3 bases are TGCGCCAGCAGCGCCGGAGGCCGACGGGACGAGCAGTACTTC.

This clone appeared once. This sequence joins TRBV7-6 and TRBJ2-2, with 10 bases that match TRBD2. CDR1 and CDR2 (germline): SGHVS, FNYEAQ. The CDR3 sequence is 17 residues long. Trimming took 3 bases from V and 2 from J; bases not matched to a gene: 6. The chain's CDR3 is CASSFKTSGLNTGELFF. In nucleotides, the CDR3 is TGTGCCAGCAGCTTCAAGACTAGCGGGCTTAACACCGGGGAGCTGTTTTTT.

The chain recombines TRBV5-1 with TRBJ1-1; perhaps TRBD1 as D (5 bases). The CDR3 is 13 residues long. Per germline, CDR1 SGHRS and CDR2 YFSETQ. V shed 5 bases and J shed 0 bases, with 8 bases lying between them. In nucleotides, the CDR3 is TGCGCCAGCAGAACGACAGTGAACACTGAAGCTTTCTTT. Translation gives CASRTTVNTEAFF. The whole variable domain, remainder taken from reference TRBV5-1 and TRBJ1-1, is KAGVTQTPRYLIKTRGQQVTLSCSPISGHRSVSWYQQTPGQGLQFLFEYFSETQRNKGNFPGRFSGRQFSNSRSEMNVSTLELGDSALYLCASRTTVNTEAFFGQGTRLTVV.

The chain uses TRBV2 and TRBJ2-5; D not certain. Trimming took off 4 bases at V and 2 bases at J, with 8 bases between the two ends. CDR3 length: 13 amino acids. Germline V gene sequence: CDR1 SNHLY, CDR2 FYNNEI. The CDR3 spells CASSGTDQETQYF. CDR3 coding DNA: TGTGCCAGCAGTGGAACGGATCAAGAGACCCAGTACTTC.

This clone was detected once. V gene TRBV21-1 combines with J gene TRBJ1-6; the table assigns TRBD1, which was not confirmed against the DNA. TRBV21-1 is a pseudogene segment. This CDR3 spans 15 amino acids. The CDR3 sequence: CASSNRVVFPSPLHF. For the CDR3, the DNA is TGTGCCAGCAGCAACAGGGTGGTCTTCCCATCACCCCTCCACTTT.

Points on this clone: One junction end disagrees with the germline gene, perhaps due to a read error. The DNA of the CDR3 is TGTGCCAACAGCTTAGCCGCCCCCCCGATAGTTTTAGATGAAAAACTGTTTTTT. Protein product: CANSLAAPPIVLDEKLFF. V usage is TRBV7-8 and J usage is TRBJ1-4; D uncertain. Germline V CDR1 and CDR2: SGHVS, FQNEAQ. This CDR3 region has 18 residues.

The CDR3 nucleotides read TGTGCCAGCAGTTTATCGATTCTTTACGCCTACGAGCAGTACTTC. Encoded protein: CASSLSILYAYEQYF. The V and J genes are TRBV27 and TRBJ2-7; D call uncertain. The germline V gene has CDR1 MNHEY and CDR2 SMNVEV (reference sequence). CDR3 length equals 15 residues. Trimming took off 0 bases at V and 2 bases at J, with 11 bases between the two ends.

The J gene is TRBJ2-7, the V gene TRBV19; a possible D gene is TRBD2 (5 bases). V was shortened by 9 bases and J by 1 base, with 22 bases between the two germline ends. Germline assignment: CDR1 LNHDA and CDR2 SQIVND (reference sequence). The CDR3 extends over 16 amino acids. In DNA, the CDR3 is TGTGCCAGCCACCCCACGTCGGGGAGCGCATCCTACGAGCAGTACTTC. It is translated as CASHPTSGSASYEQYF.